The present T cell receptor (beta chain) was sequenced within a study of response to subunit inactivated influenza vaccine. Note on this clonotype: Its specificity is unknown.

Study-level points and caveats: The study's authors posited that every seasonal influenza vaccination enlists few new T cells.

This CDR3 is built from 17 residues. V lost 4 bases and J lost 2; bases outside the gene matches: 8. Germline lookup yields CDR1 ENHRY and CDR2 SYGVKD. TCRdb redid the calling of the RT-PCR reads with MiXCR, one entry per CDR3 protein. The table shows about 500,000 distinct CDR3 sequences, with less than 7.5% occurring only once. This clonotype was obtained from a man aged 45 to 70 who received an inactivated influenza vaccine. Sequenced here: PBMCs from blood, sampled 23 to 25 months after vaccination. The chain has TRBV10-3 and TRBJ2-5, with 12 bases lining up with TRBD1. CDR3 residues: CAISGPGTGGWQETQYF. In DNA, the CDR3 is TGTGCCATCAGTGGTCCCGGGACAGGGGGCTGGCAAGAGACCCAGTACTTC.